These T cell receptor beta chains were read from a single sample in a study of radiotherapy plus CTLA-4 blockade in lung cancer. Clones were read by immunoSEQ multiplex PCR, and TCRdb kept only the in-frame ones, dropping some. The sample has around 91,000 clones; approximately 86% are singletons. The sample was peripheral blood, taken from a patient treated with radiotherapy plus ipilimumab. All receptors come from a human donor with non-small cell lung cancer that progressed on radiotherapy plus ipilimumab. Both conserved end residues are part of each CDR3. A D gene is named only where the DNA matches it firmly. Clone size is given for some rows only: seen once, a few or many times, or a class if the clone is expanded.

j_call v_call d_call clone_size cdr3_aa cdr3_nt
TRBJ1-5 TRBV2 NA NA CASSEVRGLLLNQPQHF TGTGCCAGCAGTGAAGTCAGGGGCCTTTTACTTAATCAGCCCCAGCATTTT
TRBJ1-3 TRBV9 TRBD1 NA CASSERETGFSSGNTIYF TGTGCCAGCAGCGAGAGGGAGACAGGGTTTTCCTCCGGAAACACCATATATTTT
TRBJ2-2 TRBV4-2 NA NA CASSQVFAANTGELFF TGTGCCAGCAGCCAAGTGTTCGCGGCGAACACCGGGGAGCTGTTTTTT
TRBJ2-1 TRBV6-1 TRBD2 NA CASSARTSGYNEQFF TGTGCCAGCAGTGCCCGGACTAGCGGCTACAATGAGCAGTTCTTC
TRBJ2-2 TRBV19 TRBD2 NA CASSIGEGLVSGELFF TGTGCCAGTAGTATAGGGGAGGGACTAGTCTCCGGGGAGCTGTTTTTT
TRBJ2-7 TRBV2 NA NA CASSEPFRVEQYF TGTGCCAGCAGTGAACCTTTTCGAGTCGAGCAGTACTTC
TRBJ2-1 TRBV7-9 TRBD2 NA CASSDGLAGGNEQFF TGTGCCAGCAGCGACGGACTAGCGGGGGGGAATGAGCAGTTCTTC
TRBJ2-2 TRBV5-1 TRBD1 NA CASSYLRGPTGELFF TGCGCCAGCAGCTACCTCAGGGGGCCCACCGGGGAGCTGTTTTTT
TRBJ1-1 TRBV30 NA NA CAWSGGTTEAFF TGTGCCTGGAGCGGAGGGACTACTGAAGCTTTCTTT
TRBJ1-1 TRBV2 NA NA CASRGNRAFF TGTGCCAGCAGGGGAAATAGGGCTTTCTTT
TRBJ2-3 TRBV4-2 TRBD2 NA CASSATSGRTDTQYF TGTGCCAGCAGCGCGACTAGCGGGAGAACAGATACGCAGTATTTT
TRBJ1-1 TRBV18 TRBD1 NA CASSPTRQGTEAFF TGTGCCAGCTCACCTACTCGACAGGGCACTGAAGCTTTCTTT
TRBJ2-3 TRBV20-1 NA NA CSAQWDTQYF TGCAGTGCTCAGTGGGACACGCAGTATTTT
TRBJ2-4 TRBV18 NA NA CASSPRGSAKNIQYF TGTGCCAGCTCACCAAGGGGGAGTGCCAAAAACATTCAGTACTTC
TRBJ1-1 TRBV29-1 NA NA CSVTLGGNTEAFF TGCAGCGTTACACTCGGGGGGAACACTGAAGCTTTCTTT
TRBJ2-3 TRBV7-9 TRBD2 NA CASSLISGGYTDTQYF TGTGCCAGCAGCTTAATCAGCGGGGGGTACACAGATACGCAGTATTTT
TRBJ2-7 TRBV6-6 TRBD2 NA CASSPVIAGPYEQYF TGTGCCAGCAGCCCCGTTATAGCGGGACCTTACGAGCAGTACTTC
TRBJ1-5 TRBV5-6 NA NA CASGRQLQGPQHF TGTGCCAGCGGCAGACAGCTACAAGGGCCCCAGCATTTT
TRBJ2-7 TRBV7-9 TRBD2 NA CASSPRGGTTYEQYF TGTGCCAGCAGCCCCCGGGGGGGAACCACCTACGAGCAGTACTTC
TRBJ2-3 TRBV20-1 NA NA CSGLTRDTQYF TGCAGTGGCCTCACGAGGGATACGCAGTATTTT
TRBJ2-1 TRBV5-4 TRBD2 few CASSLGTSGSSDEQFF TGTGCCAGCAGCTTGGGTACTAGCGGGAGCAGCGATGAGCAGTTCTTC
TRBJ1-2 TRBV15 NA NA CATSTGWGLQGYTF TGTGCCACCAGCACCGGATGGGGTTTACAGGGCTACACCTTC
TRBJ1-1 TRBV6-5 TRBD1 NA CASSYSGTVNTEAFF TGTGCCAGCAGTTACTCGGGGACAGTCAACACTGAAGCTTTCTTT
TRBJ2-3 TRBV6-6 TRBD1 NA CASSYPDRSTDTQYF TGTGCCAGCAGTTACCCGGACAGGAGCACAGATACGCAGTATTTT
TRBJ2-2 TRBV27 TRBD1 NA CASSWGQPTNTGELFF TGTGCCAGCAGTTGGGGACAGCCTACGAACACCGGGGAGCTGTTTTTT
TRBJ1-1 TRBV29-1 NA NA CSVVVSDTEAFF TGCAGCGTTGTAGTATCGGACACTGAAGCTTTCTTT
TRBJ1-1 TRBV7-8 NA once CASSDPGKPGTTEAFF TGTGCCAGCAGCGATCCGGGGAAGCCGGGGACCACTGAAGCTTTCTTT
TRBJ2-7 TRBV15 NA NA CATSRDFEQYF TGTGCCACCAGCAGAGATTTTGAGCAGTACTTC
TRBJ2-7 TRBV2 NA NA CASRSQGRSYEQYF TGTGCCAGCCGTTCCCAGGGACGGTCCTACGAGCAGTACTTC
TRBJ2-5 TRBV18 NA NA CASSPSTQETQYF TGTGCCAGCTCACCTTCCACCCAAGAGACCCAGTACTTC